What follows describes a single TCR beta chain. This CDR3 spans 14 amino acids. V lost 2 bases and J 1 base, leaving 8 bases between the germline ends. Germline CDR1 SGHVS, CDR2 FNYEAQ. This entry comes from a study of cytomegalovirus exposure and HLA in healthy donors. As for the study in general: An earlier analysis identified 117 million unique TCR beta sequences in about 170 million T cells. Of all 380 or so donors who were genotyped, around 79% belonged to the Caucasian-associated ancestry cluster.

PCR employed 60 Vbeta and 13 Jbeta primers. Assay: immunoSEQ multiplex PCR; the TCRdb copy retains only in-frame clones and omits some. The sample contains some 110,000 clones, about 72% of which appear only once. Sequenced input: PBMCs. The chain is built from TRBV7-6 and TRBJ1-1, with D uncertain. This TCR was recovered from a middle-aged man in good health and CMV-seropositive. The CDR3 coding sequence is TGTGCCAGCAGCTTATTACAGACGAACACTGAAGCTTTCTTT. Translating gives CASSLLQTNTEAFF. Full variable domain (outside the CDR3, taken from reference TRBV7-6 and TRBJ1-1): GAGVSQSPRYKVTKRGQDVALRCDPISGHVSLYWYRQALGQGPEFLTYFNYEAQQDKSGLPNDRFSAERPEGSISTLTIQRTEQRDSAMYRCASSLLQTNTEAFFGQGTRLTVV.